This TCR beta chain originates from a study of regulatory T cells in long-lasting Graves disease. In building TCR beta libraries, iRepertoire HTBI primers were used together with Arm-PCR of CDR3 regions. MiXCR was run by TCRdb on the multiplex PCR reads, yielding one entry per CDR3 protein. This sample has about 220,000 distinct CDR3 sequences, with approximately 19% found just once. Time point reported: newly diagnosed GD, antithyroid drugs for less than 3 months. Construction of the TCR library relied on RNA isolated from PBMCs. This clonotype occurred many times. V was cut by 3 bases and J by 0 bases, with 8 bases left in between. The CDR3 is 13 residues long. Germline CDR1 is GTSNPN and CDR2 is SVGIG (reference sequence). These same data were also listed under a study on T cells in Graves' hyperthyroidism and ophthalmopathy.

The sequence was obtained from a woman aged 25 to 39 with Graves disease. The chain employs TRBV30 and TRBJ1-1; tentative D call: TRBD1 (5 bases). The sample in question was peripheral blood mononuclear cells (PBMCs), obtained at new diagnosis, from a patient treated with antithyroid drugs. CDR3 sequence reads: CAWRWGMNTEAFF. DNA of the CDR3: TGTGCCTGGAGATGGGGGATGAACACTGAAGCTTTCTTT.